The 3 T cell receptor beta chains given below trace back to one sample, sequenced in a study of blood T cell repertoires in COVID-19. Sequenced by immunoSEQ multiplex PCR; TCRdb stores in-frame clones only, minus some. Of around 160,000 clones listed, roughly 84% were seen once; the top ten hold 4.5% to 6%. Material for sequencing was PBMCs or T cells enriched from blood (not recorded which). These receptors were taken from a woman aged 50 to 60 who had been exposed to COVID-19.

V and J are TRBV5-1 and TRBJ2-1; possible D gene TRBD2, 5 bases. V lost 5 bases and J lost 4, with 13 bases in between. The CDR3 is 14 amino acids. The germline V gene has CDR1 SGHRS and CDR2 YFSETQ. CDR3 residues: CASRLDLTYNEQFF. In DNA form, the CDR3 reads TGCGCCAGCAGACTGGACTTAACTTACAATGAGCAGTTCTTC.

The rearrangement uses TRBV12-5 and TRBJ2-3; 10 bases map to TRBD1. The germline V gene has CDR1 LGHNT and CDR2 FRNRAP. The CDR3 length is 15 residues. V shed 6 bases, J shed 7 bases, and the junction held 10 bases outside the gene matches. CDR3: CASGPGQGWMNTQYF. CDR3 in DNA: TGTGCTAGTGGCCCGGGACAGGGGTGGATGAATACGCAGTATTTT. Variable domain in full (rest from reference TRBV12-5 and TRBJ2-3): DARVTQTPRHKVTEMGQEVTMRCQPILGHNTVFWYRQTMMQGLELLAYFRNRAPLDDSGMPKDRFSAEMPDATLATLKIQPSEPRDSAVYFCASGPGQGWMNTQYFGPGTRLTVL.

This chain joins TRBV27 and TRBJ1-2, with 7 nucleotides matching TRBD1. The trim removed 9 bases at V and 3 bases at J, leaving 4 bases unmatched. CDR1 is MNHEY and CDR2 is SMNVEV in the germline V gene (reference sequence). The CDR3 spans 12 residues. This CDR3 is CASYRGDYGYTF. The CDR3 DNA reads TGTGCCAGTTACAGGGGCGACTATGGCTACACCTTC.